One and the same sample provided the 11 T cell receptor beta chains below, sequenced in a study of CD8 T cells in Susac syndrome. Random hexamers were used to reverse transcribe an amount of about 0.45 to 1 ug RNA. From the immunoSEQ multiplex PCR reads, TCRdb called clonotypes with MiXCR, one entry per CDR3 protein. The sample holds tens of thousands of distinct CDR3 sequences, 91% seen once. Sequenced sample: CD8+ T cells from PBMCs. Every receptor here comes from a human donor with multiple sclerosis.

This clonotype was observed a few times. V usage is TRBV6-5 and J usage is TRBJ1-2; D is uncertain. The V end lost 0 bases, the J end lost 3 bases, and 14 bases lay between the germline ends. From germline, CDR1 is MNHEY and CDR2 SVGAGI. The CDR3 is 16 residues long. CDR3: CASSYSPGGTDYGYTF. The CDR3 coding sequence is TGTGCCAGCAGTTACTCCCCGGGAGGTACCGACTATGGCTACACCTTC.

The CDR3 sequence: CASSFAQGFSYNEQFF. The DNA for the CDR3 is TGTGCCAGCAGTTTCGCTCAGGGGTTCTCCTACAATGAGCAGTTCTTC. This chain connects TRBV6-5 to TRBJ2-1, with D tentatively TRBD1 (6 bases). Trimming shortened V by 4 bases and J by 0 bases, and 13 bases separated the two germline ends. Germline V lookup: CDR1 MNHEY, CDR2 SVGAGI. The CDR3 totals 16 residues.

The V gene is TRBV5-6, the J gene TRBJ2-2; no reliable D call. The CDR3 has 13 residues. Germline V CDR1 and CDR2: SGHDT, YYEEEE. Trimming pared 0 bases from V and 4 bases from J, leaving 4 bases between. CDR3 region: CASSLGGTGELFF. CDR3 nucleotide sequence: TGTGCCAGCAGCTTGGGGGGCACCGGGGAGCTGTTTTTT.

The CDR3: CASSFSVMNTEAFF. CDR3 coding DNA: TGTGCCAGCAGTTTTTCAGTAATGAACACTGAAGCTTTCTTT. The chain uses TRBV28 and TRBJ1-1; D ambiguous. The ends were cut back, 3 bases at V and 0 bases at J, with 8 bases in the middle. This CDR3 has 14 residues. Germline assignment: CDR1 MDHEN and CDR2 SYDVKM.

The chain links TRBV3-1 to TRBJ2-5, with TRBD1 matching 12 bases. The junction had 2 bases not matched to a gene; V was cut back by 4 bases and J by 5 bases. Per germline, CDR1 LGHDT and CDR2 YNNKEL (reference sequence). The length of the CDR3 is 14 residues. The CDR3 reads CASSRDRGPETQYF. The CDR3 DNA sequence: TGTGCCAGCAGCCGGGACAGGGGGCCCGAGACCCAGTACTTC.

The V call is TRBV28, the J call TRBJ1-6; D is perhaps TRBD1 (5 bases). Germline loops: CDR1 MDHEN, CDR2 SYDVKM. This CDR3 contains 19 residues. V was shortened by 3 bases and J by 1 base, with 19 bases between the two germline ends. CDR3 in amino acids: CASSFRQRDVWSYNSPLHF. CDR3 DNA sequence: TGTGCCAGCAGTTTTCGACAGAGAGACGTGTGGTCCTATAATTCACCCCTCCACTTT.

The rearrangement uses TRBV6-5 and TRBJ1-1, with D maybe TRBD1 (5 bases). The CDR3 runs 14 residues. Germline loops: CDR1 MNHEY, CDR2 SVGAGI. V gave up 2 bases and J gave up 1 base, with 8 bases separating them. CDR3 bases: TGTGCCAGCAGTTACGGGAGGGGGAACACTGAAGCTTTCTTT. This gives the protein CASSYGRGNTEAFF.

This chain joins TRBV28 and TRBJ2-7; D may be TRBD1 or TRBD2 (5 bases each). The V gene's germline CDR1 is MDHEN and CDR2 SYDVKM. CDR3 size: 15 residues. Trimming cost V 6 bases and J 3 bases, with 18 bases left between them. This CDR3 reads CASRPRDGAFYEQYF. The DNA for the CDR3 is TGTGCCAGCAGACCCCGGGACGGAGCCTTCTACGAGCAGTACTTC. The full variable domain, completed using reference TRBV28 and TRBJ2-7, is DVKVTQSSRYLVKRTGEKVFLECVQDMDHENMFWYRQDPGLGLRLIYFSYDVKMKEKGDIPEGYSVSREKKERFSLILESASTNQTSMYLCASRPRDGAFYEQYFGPGTRLTVT.

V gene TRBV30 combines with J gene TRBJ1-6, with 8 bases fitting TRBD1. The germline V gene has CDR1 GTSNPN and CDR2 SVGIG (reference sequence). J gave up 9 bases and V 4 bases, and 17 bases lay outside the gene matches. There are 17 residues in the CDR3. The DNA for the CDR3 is TGTGCCTGGATCGCCTCCTTCGGACAGGGTGGGAGTTCACCCCTCCACTTT. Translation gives CAWIASFGQGGSSPLHF.

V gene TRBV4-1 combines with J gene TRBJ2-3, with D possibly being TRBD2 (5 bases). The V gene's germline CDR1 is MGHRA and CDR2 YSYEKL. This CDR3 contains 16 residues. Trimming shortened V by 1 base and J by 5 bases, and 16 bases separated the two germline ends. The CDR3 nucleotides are TGCGCCAGCAGCCAAGCGGGCCTATGGGGAGAAGATACGCAGTATTTT. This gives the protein CASSQAGLWGEDTQYF.

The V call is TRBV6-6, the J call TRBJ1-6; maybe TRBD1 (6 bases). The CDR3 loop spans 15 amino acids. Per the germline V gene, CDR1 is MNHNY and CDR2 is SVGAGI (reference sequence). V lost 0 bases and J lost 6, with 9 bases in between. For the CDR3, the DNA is TGTGCCAGCAGTTACTCGTCGGACAGTAATTCACCCCTCCACTTT. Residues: CASSYSSDSNSPLHF.